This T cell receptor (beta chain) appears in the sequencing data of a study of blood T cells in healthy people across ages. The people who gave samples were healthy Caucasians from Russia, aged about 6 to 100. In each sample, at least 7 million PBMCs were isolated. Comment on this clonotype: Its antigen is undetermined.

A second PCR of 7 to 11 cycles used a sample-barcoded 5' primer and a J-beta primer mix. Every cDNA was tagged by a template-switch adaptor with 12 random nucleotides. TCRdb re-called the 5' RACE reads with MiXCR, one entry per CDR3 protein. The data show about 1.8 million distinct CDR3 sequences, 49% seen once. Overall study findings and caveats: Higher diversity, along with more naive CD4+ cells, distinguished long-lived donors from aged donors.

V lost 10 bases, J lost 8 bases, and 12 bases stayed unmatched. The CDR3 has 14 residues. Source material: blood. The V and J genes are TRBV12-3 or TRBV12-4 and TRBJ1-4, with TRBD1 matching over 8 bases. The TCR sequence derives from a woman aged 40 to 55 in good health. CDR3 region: CATHKGQGREKLFF. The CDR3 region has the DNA TGTGCCACCCATAAAGGACAGGGAAGAGAAAAACTGTTTTTT.